The 28 T cell receptor beta chains below all came from one sample that was sequenced in a study of T cell repertoires in cytomegalovirus infection. One entry per CDR3 protein results from TCRdb running MiXCR on the reads. The repertoire has roughly 76,000 distinct CDR3 sequences, about 4% of them found once; the top ten carry under 6%. The material sequenced was PBMCs. All receptors derive from a human donor in good health (CMV status not recorded). Some clones in this sample may be carry-over from other donors' samples.

The sample holds many counts of this clonotype. The V call is TRBV6-9, the J call TRBJ2-7; D unclear. Trimming stripped 7 bases from V and 0 bases from J, with 19 bases between. The length of the CDR3 is 16 residues. Germline V gene data show CDR1 as MNHGY and CDR2 as SVAAGI. CDR3 residues: CASTLETMPNSYEQYF. CDR3 sequence (DNA): TGTGCCAGCACCTTAGAGACAATGCCGAACTCCTACGAGCAGTACTTC.

In its sample, this clonotype was seen many times. V usage is TRBV30 and J usage is TRBJ1-1; D gene uncertain. The CDR3 sequence is 13 residues long. V was clipped by 1 base and J by 0 bases, with 6 bases between them. Germline V gives CDR1 GTSNPN, CDR2 SVGIG (reference sequence). The CDR3 region has the DNA TGTGCCTGGAGTGGGACGGTGAACACTGAAGCTTTCTTT. Protein sequence: CAWSGTVNTEAFF.

This clonotype was picked up many times. The DNA for the CDR3 is TGTGCCAGCAGCTTAACTAGCGGCTACAATGAGCAGTTCTTC. It codes for CASSLTSGYNEQFF. The chain couples TRBV7-9 to TRBJ2-1; 8 positions match TRBD2. The CDR3 length is 14 residues. After removal of 2 bases from V and 3 bases from J, the junction contained 0 bases not matched to a gene. Per germline, CDR1 SEHNR and CDR2 FQNEAQ (reference sequence).

This clonotype showed up many times. V gene TRBV23-1 combines with J gene TRBJ1-1; no firm D call. TRBV23-1 has ORF status, its function being uncertain. The length of the CDR3 is 15 residues. Trimming took 4 bases from V and 2 from J, leaving 14 bases between them. DNA for the CDR3: TGCGCCAGCAGTCGCCCAAGTGAGGTTAACACTGAAGCTTTCTTT. Its translation: CASSRPSEVNTEAFF.

This clonotype was recorded many times. V and J are TRBV24-1 and TRBJ1-2, with a weak D call TRBD1 (5 bases). In germline, CDR1 is KGHDR, CDR2 SFDVKD. The CDR3 extends over 14 amino acids. Between the trimmed V and J ends, which lost 4 bases and 5 bases, there was a span of 13 bases. CDR3 residues: CATSERQLNYGYTF. CDR3 coding DNA: TGTGCCACCAGTGAGCGACAGTTAAATTATGGCTACACCTTC.

This clonotype was detected many times. The rearrangement uses TRBV7-2 and TRBJ1-1; tentative D call: TRBD1 (5 bases). This CDR3 has 14 amino acids. The ends were cut back, 6 bases at V and 10 bases at J, with 21 bases in the middle. From germline, CDR1 is SGHTA and CDR2 FQGNSA. The CDR3 spells CASRPALGRGSAFF. The CDR3 bases are TGTGCCAGCAGGCCAGCGTTGGGACGGGGTTCAGCTTTCTTT. The full variable domain, completed using reference TRBV7-2 and TRBJ1-1, is GAGVSQSPSNKVTEKGKDVELRCDPISGHTALYWYRQSLGQGLEFLIYFQGNSAPDKSGLPSDRFSAERTGGSVSTLTIQRTQQEDSAVYLCASRPALGRGSAFFGQGTRLTVV.

This clonotype occurred many times. V gene TRBV28 combines with J gene TRBJ2-5, with D possibly TRBD1 on 6 matching bases. The CDR3 length is 14 residues. CDR1 is MDHEN and CDR2 is SYDVKM in the germline V gene. V dropped 5 bases and J dropped 2 bases, with 12 bases sitting between them. CDR3 amino acids: CASSEPRGQETQYF. The CDR3 nucleotides are TGTGCCAGCAGTGAACCCAGGGGTCAAGAGACCCAGTACTTC.

This clonotype occurred many times. The chain couples TRBV12-3 or TRBV12-4 to TRBJ1-2, with D unresolved. V was cut by 4 bases and J by 5 bases, with 8 bases left in between. The CDR3 loop spans 12 amino acids. The CDR3 region is CASSSIQYGYTF. Written as DNA, the CDR3 is TGTGCCAGCAGTTCTATACAATATGGCTACACCTTC.

This clonotype was observed many times. V and J are TRBV7-6 and TRBJ1-2; no definite D call. Germline V gene data show CDR1 as SGHVS and CDR2 as FNYEAQ. CDR3 length: 13 amino acids. Trimming took 2 bases from V and 4 from J, leaving 8 bases between them. CDR3 bases: TGTGCCAGCAGCTTAAATGCGGGCTATGGCTACACCTTC. Its translation: CASSLNAGYGYTF.

To note about this clonotype: The junction differs from germline at one of its ends, possibly a read error. The chain couples TRBV7-2 to TRBJ2-5, with D uncertain. This CDR3 contains 14 residues. Germline CDR1 and CDR2: SGHTA and FQGNSA. The CDR3 sequence: CASSLGHLRETQYF. In DNA, the CDR3 is TGTGCCAGCAGCTTAGGGCATCTACGAGAGACTCAGTACTTC.

In its sample, this clonotype was seen many times. The CDR3 DNA reads as TGTGCCAGCAGCCCCTGGGCCGGGGTCAACAATCAGCCCCAGCATTTT. This encodes CASSPWAGVNNQPQHF. The rearrangement uses TRBV7-8 and TRBJ1-5; no clear D gene. This CDR3 comprises 16 residues. Germline CDR1 SGHVS, CDR2 FQNEAQ. The V gene lost 5 bases and the J gene lost 3 bases, with 17 bases spanning the gap.

This clonotype is labeled as medium-sized. The genes are TRBV7-2 and TRBJ1-1; D is perhaps TRBD1 (5 bases). This CDR3 comprises 14 residues. The germline V and J ends were trimmed by 5 bases and 1 base, with 11 bases remaining between them. Germline CDR1 and CDR2: SGHTA and FQGNSA. CDR3 protein: CASSHFDRNTEAFF. CDR3 nucleotides: TGTGCCAGCAGCCACTTTGACAGGAACACTGAAGCTTTCTTT.

This clonotype was counted many times. The chain recombines TRBV6-6 with TRBJ1-6; perhaps TRBD1 as D (5 bases). CDR3 length: 15 residues. V dropped 2 bases and J dropped 9 bases, with 14 bases sitting between them. Looked up from germline, CDR1 is MNHNY and CDR2 is SVGAGI (reference sequence). The CDR3 DNA sequence: TGTGCCAGCAGTTACCAGGCAGGGCAAGGTTCACCCCTCCACTTT. This translates into CASSYQAGQGSPLHF.

There are many counts of this clonotype. The chain is built from TRBV28 and TRBJ1-5; D might be TRBD1 (5 bases). Germline values: CDR1 MDHEN, CDR2 SYDVKM. The CDR3 covers 16 residues. V was clipped by 2 bases and J by 2 bases, with 13 bases between them. The CDR3 reads CASSLGTGVGNQPQHF. CDR3 nucleotide sequence: TGTGCCAGCAGTTTAGGGACGGGGGTCGGCAATCAGCCCCAGCATTTT.

At least ten counts were recorded for this clonotype. This sequence joins TRBV20-1 and TRBJ1-1; D remains unclear. Germline V gene sequence: CDR1 DFQATT, CDR2 SNEGSKA (reference sequence). The CDR3 runs 15 residues. Between the trimmed V and J ends, which lost 1 base and 0 bases, there was a span of 12 bases. CDR3: CSARVAGPMNTEAFF. The CDR3 DNA reads as TGCAGTGCTAGAGTTGCAGGCCCGATGAACACTGAAGCTTTCTTT.

This clonotype was found many times. This chain links TRBV7-2 with TRBJ1-2; no definite D call. Germline V gives CDR1 SGHTA, CDR2 FQGNSA. This CDR3 region has 14 residues. V was shortened by 1 base and J by 8 bases, with 14 bases between the two germline ends. CDR3 sequence: CASSLVSRIQGYTF. For the CDR3, the DNA is TGTGCCAGCAGCTTAGTATCCAGAATTCAAGGCTACACCTTC. The full variable domain, completed using reference TRBV7-2 and TRBJ1-2, is GAGVSQSPSNKVTEKGKDVELRCDPISGHTALYWYRQSLGQGLEFLIYFQGNSAPDKSGLPSDRFSAERTGGSVSTLTIQRTQQEDSAVYLCASSLVSRIQGYTFGSGTRLTVV.

At least ten counts were recorded for this clonotype. The V call is TRBV5-4, the J call TRBJ1-6; 8 bases are a match to TRBD1. The CDR3 is 15 amino acids. CDR1 is SGHNT, CDR2 YYREEE, per germline (reference sequence). The V gene end was trimmed by 0 bases and the J gene end by 8 bases; junction bases not matched to a gene: 4. DNA of the CDR3: TGTGCCAGCAGCTTGGGACAGGGGATAGATTCACCCCTCCACTTT. Translating gives CASSLGQGIDSPLHF.

This clonotype was recorded many times. The chain has TRBV7-9 and TRBJ1-5; D uncertain. Between the trimmed V and J ends, which lost 5 bases and 0 bases, there was a span of 8 bases. The germline gives CDR1 SEHNR, CDR2 FQNEAQ (reference sequence). The CDR3 contains 14 residues. CDR3 nucleotides: TGTGCCAGCAGCCGAGACTATAGCAATCAGCCCCAGCATTTT. Protein: CASSRDYSNQPQHF.

The table lists this clonotype with many counts. The chain combines TRBV2 with TRBJ1-2, with D maybe TRBD1 (6 bases). V was cut by 3 bases and J by 2 bases, with 13 bases left in between. The CDR3 extends over 15 amino acids. Germline loops: CDR1 SNHLY, CDR2 FYNNEI. This CDR3 is CASSDQTQGNYGYTF. CDR3 nucleotide sequence: TGTGCCAGCAGTGACCAAACACAGGGCAACTATGGCTACACCTTC.

This clonotype was counted many times. The chain couples TRBV7-9 to TRBJ2-5, with D possibly being TRBD2 (5 bases). Trimming took 0 bases from V and 2 from J, leaving 19 bases between them. The CDR3 contains 18 residues. Germline V CDR1 and CDR2: SEHNR, FQNEAQ (reference sequence). In nucleotides, the CDR3 is TGTGCCAGCAGCTTAGCGCAGTCGGGGAGAAGTTTTCAAGAGACCCAGTACTTC. This gives the protein CASSLAQSGRSFQETQYF.

This clonotype was detected ten times or more. The chain joins TRBV28 to TRBJ2-7; 9 bases map to TRBD2. The CDR3 consists of 14 residues. Germline V gene sequence: CDR1 MDHEN, CDR2 SYDVKM. The V and J ends lost 6 bases and 6 bases, in that order; junction bases with no gene match: 9. Here the CDR3 DNA reads TGTGCCAGCAGACCCCCCGGGACTAGCACCGAGCAGTACTTC. It codes for CASRPPGTSTEQYF.

This clonotype was seen many times. The chain employs TRBV9 and TRBJ2-1; D remains unclear. V was cut by 0 bases and J by 7 bases, with 2 bases left in between. Germline CDR1 is SGDLS and CDR2 is YYNGEE. The CDR3 totals 11 residues. The CDR3 DNA reads as TGTGCCAGCAGCGTAGAGAATGAGCAGTTCTTC. Translation gives CASSVENEQFF.

This clonotype was recorded many times. The rearrangement joins TRBV20-1 to TRBJ1-3, with 7 bases matching TRBD1. The length of the CDR3 is 16 residues. Germline-derived CDR1 and CDR2 are DFQATT and SNEGSKA (reference sequence). The V segment lost 6 bases and the J segment 4 bases; nucleotides outside the gene matches: 15. The CDR3 is CSAMVGQMALGNTIYF. The CDR3 nucleotides are TGCAGTGCCATGGTGGGACAGATGGCCCTCGGAAACACCATATATTTT.

This clonotype was seen at least ten times. The chain combines TRBV7-2 with TRBJ1-4, with D possibly TRBD1 on 5 matching bases. The CDR3 covers 15 residues. The germline gives CDR1 SGHTA, CDR2 FQGNSA. The V end lost 5 bases, the J end lost 3 bases, and 13 bases lay between the germline ends. CDR3 protein: CASSKMGGSNEKLFF. CDR3 coding DNA: TGTGCCAGCAGCAAAATGGGGGGGTCTAATGAAAAACTGTTTTTT.

This clonotype was detected many times. V and J are TRBV12-3 or TRBV12-4 and TRBJ1-2; 9 positions match TRBD1. The CDR3 has 12 amino acids. V gave up 6 bases and J gave up 8 bases; unmatched junction bases: 4. In nucleotides, the CDR3 is TGTGCCAGCAGGGACAGGGGTGAAGGCTACACCTTC. Its translation is CASRDRGEGYTF.

This clonotype was seen at least ten times. The chain is built from TRBV7-2 and TRBJ1-2; 8 nucleotides line up with TRBD1. Losses at the gene ends were 3 bases for V and 8 bases for J; bases not matched to a gene: 11. Germline V gene data show CDR1 as SGHTA and CDR2 as FQGNSA. The CDR3 covers 15 residues. The CDR3 sequence: CASSLDPRQGSGYTF. Here the CDR3 DNA reads TGTGCCAGCAGCTTGGACCCGCGACAGGGGAGCGGCTACACCTTC.

At least ten counts were recorded for this clonotype. V gene TRBV10-3 combines with J gene TRBJ2-3, with TRBD2 matching over 8 bases. Trimming at V came to 2 bases and at J to 4 bases, leaving 5 bases not matched to a gene. Germline V CDR1 and CDR2: ENHRY, SYGVKD. The CDR3 runs 15 residues. The CDR3 DNA is TGTGCCATCAGTGAGCGGGGGGGCATCCCAGATACGCAGTATTTT. This codes for CAISERGGIPDTQYF.

This clonotype was counted at least ten times. V and J are TRBV7-8 and TRBJ1-4, with unresolved D. The length of the CDR3 is 16 residues. Trimming removed 3 bases at V and 4 bases at J, with 15 bases between. Germline V gene data show CDR1 as SGHVS and CDR2 as FQNEAQ. DNA of the CDR3: TGTGCCAGCAGCTTGGGGTTCACGATAAGTAATGAAAAACTGTTTTTT. Encoded protein: CASSLGFTISNEKLFF.